Listed below are T cell receptor beta chains from one sample, sequenced in a study of technical replicates of blood from several donors. TCRdb's copy holds only in-frame clones and misses some; the assay was immunoSEQ multiplex PCR. The repertoire holds over 75,000 clones, with around 97% as singletons. Material: T cells isolated from PBMCs. All receptors come from a human donor in good health. Each CDR3 is given with its conserved first and last residue. The D gene is left open where the match is weak. Rows may omit the clone size; those that give it use once, few, many or a size class.

size	D	V	J	DNA	CDR3
.	.	TRBV9	TRBJ1-1	TGTGCCAGCAGCGTAAACCGGGACACTGAAGCTTTCTTT	CASSVNRDTEAFF
few	TRBD1	TRBV5-4	TRBJ2-3	TGTGCCAGCAGCCTCCAGGGGGCAGATACGCAGTATTTT	CASSLQGADTQYF
.	TRBD1	TRBV11-2	TRBJ1-2	TGTGCCAGCAGCTGGGACGGACAGGGGAACTATGGCTACACCTTC	CASSWDGQGNYGYTF
few	.	TRBV18	TRBJ2-3	TGTGCCAGCTCGTCGAGCACAGATACGCAGTATTTT	CASSSSTDTQYF
.	TRBD2	TRBV4-1	TRBJ2-7	TGCGCCAGCAGCCACCCGGGACTAGCTGACTACGAGCAGTACTTC	CASSHPGLADYEQYF
.	.	TRBV7-2	TRBJ1-5	TGTGCCAGCAGCTTATCAGGGGCGGTGCAGCCCCAGCATTTT	CASSLSGAVQPQHF
.	TRBD2	TRBV5-1	TRBJ2-3	TGCGCCAGCAGCTTGGACACCCTAGCGGGGGGGTTCTCAGATACGCAGTATTTT	CASSLDTLAGGFSDTQYF
.	.	TRBV9	TRBJ1-1	TGTGCCAGCAGCTCTACCTTGGGAGTGCCGAACACTGAAGCTTTCTTT	CASSSTLGVPNTEAFF
.	.	TRBV19	TRBJ1-5	TGTGCCAGTAGTATAAACAGGGACGATCAGCCCCAGCATTTT	CASSINRDDQPQHF
.	.	TRBV7-6	TRBJ2-1	TGTGCCAGCAGTGGTAGCTCCTACAATGAGCAGTTCTTC	CASSGSSYNEQFF
once	.	TRBV25-1	TRBJ2-1	TGTGCCAGCAGTGATTTTACAGGCAATGAGCAGTTCTTC	CASSDFTGNEQFF
.	.	TRBV4-1	TRBJ1-5	TGCGCCAGCAGCCAAGCCCAAGGGGAAGGGCGGCCCCAGCATTTT	CASSQAQGEGRPQHF
once	TRBD2	TRBV28	TRBJ2-1	TGTGCCAGCAGCTATCCCCCGGGACTAGAGGGCAATGAGCAGTTCTTC	CASSYPPGLEGNEQFF
.	.	TRBV9	TRBJ1-1	TGTGCCAGCAGCTTACGACCGGGGGACACTGAAGCTTTCTTT	CASSLRPGDTEAFF
.	.	TRBV6-5	TRBJ1-2	TGTGCCAGCAGTCGTACAGGGACGGATGGCTACACCTTC	CASSRTGTDGYTF
.	TRBD1	TRBV11-3	TRBJ2-7	TGTGCCAGCAGCCTCCGGGACAGAACCGAGCAGTACTTC	CASSLRDRTEQYF
.	TRBD1	TRBV7-9	TRBJ1-3	TGTGCCAGCAGCCCCAGACCGGGACAGAGCTCTGGAAACACCATATATTTT	CASSPRPGQSSGNTIYF
.	.	TRBV5-1	TRBJ2-3	TGCGCCAGCAGCCCTGTCCGGGACTGGGCCACAGATACGCAGTATTTT	CASSPVRDWATDTQYF
.	TRBD1	TRBV14	TRBJ1-4	TGTGCCAGCAGCCAAGACCTCCGGACAGGGCTTAATGAAAAACTGTTTTTT	CASSQDLRTGLNEKLFF
.	.	TRBV10-3	TRBJ2-5	TGTGCCATCAGTGAGCGGGGGGCCCAAGAGACCCAGTACTTC	CAISERGAQETQYF
.	.	TRBV27	TRBJ1-1	TGTGCCAGCAGTTTGATGGGGTTGCCCGGGACACCTGAAGCTTTCTTT	CASSLMGLPGTPEAFF
.	TRBD1	TRBV28	TRBJ2-7	TGTGCCAGCAGTTTTGACAGGGGTTTATCCTACGAGCAGTACTTC	CASSFDRGLSYEQYF
.	.	TRBV27	TRBJ2-3	TGTGCCAGCAGTTTACGCGGGAGCACAGATACGCAGTATTTT	CASSLRGSTDTQYF
.	.	TRBV6-5	TRBJ2-1	TGTGCCAGCAGGATAACAGGGTACAATGAGCAGTTCTTC	CASRITGYNEQFF
.	.	TRBV6-1	TRBJ2-2	TGTGCCAGCAGTGAATTACAGTACACCGGGGAGCTGTTTTTT	CASSELQYTGELFF
.	TRBD1	TRBV4-1	TRBJ2-1	TGCGCCAGCAGCCAAGAATTCCGGGACAGGGGGTATCTTGAGCAGTTCTTC	CASSQEFRDRGYLEQFF
.	.	TRBV5-1	TRBJ1-2	TGCGCCAGCAGCTTGGGCGTAACTAACTATGGCTACACCTTC	CASSLGVTNYGYTF
.	TRBD1	TRBV30	TRBJ1-3	TGTGCCTGGAGTGTCTTAGGGGGCGCTGGAAACACCATATATTTT	CAWSVLGGAGNTIYF
.	.	TRBV10-1	TRBJ2-7	TGCGCCAGCAGTGGGTGGCAGGGAGGATACGAGCAGTACTTC	CASSGWQGGYEQYF
.	TRBD1	TRBV4-1	TRBJ1-2	TGCGCCAGCAGCCAAGAACTGGGCTTCGACAGGGGGTACGGCTACACCTTC	CASSQELGFDRGYGYTF
.	.	TRBV15	TRBJ1-4	TGTGCCACCAGCAGAGATCGCGGTGCAACTAATGAAAAACTGTTTTTT	CATSRDRGATNEKLFF
.	.	TRBV27	TRBJ1-5	TGTGCCAGCAGTTTAAAGTTGACTACCACGCCCCAGCATTTT	CASSLKLTTTPQHF
.	.	TRBV7-8	TRBJ2-5	TGTGCCAGCAGCTCTACGACTCGAGCTTCTCAGTACTTC	CASSSTTRASQYF
.	.	TRBV30	TRBJ1-1	TGTGCCTGGAGTGGCTCCCTAATAGCTTTCTTT	CAWSGSLIAFF
.	.	TRBV23-1	TRBJ1-4	TGCGCCAGCAGTCAATCTGGGGGGAGACGGGGTACTAATGAAAAACTGTTTTTT	CASSQSGGRRGTNEKLFF
once	TRBD2	TRBV15	TRBJ2-7	TGTGCCACCAGCAGAGATCTAGGTCGACTAGCCTTCGACGAGCAGTACTTC	CATSRDLGRLAFDEQYF
.	.	TRBV9	TRBJ2-1	TGTGCCAGCAGCGTGGCGGGAATAGTCTACAATGAGCAGTTCTTC	CASSVAGIVYNEQFF
.	TRBD2	TRBV6-5	TRBJ2-1	TGTGCCAGCAGCACTAGCGGGATGGGCGATGAGCAGTTCTTC	CASSTSGMGDEQFF
.	TRBD2	TRBV4-2	TRBJ2-7	TGTGCCAGCAGCCAATTCTTAGCGGGAGTAAAAGACTACGAGCAGTACTTC	CASSQFLAGVKDYEQYF
.	TRBD1	TRBV28	TRBJ1-2	TGTGCCAGCAGCACGTTGGTAGGGACAGGGAACTATGGCTACACCTTC	CASSTLVGTGNYGYTF
.	.	TRBV11-2	TRBJ1-4	TGTGCCAGCAGCTCGCGGGACGGCCATGAAAAACTGTTTTTT	CASSSRDGHEKLFF
.	TRBD1	TRBV6-5	TRBJ1-1	TGTGCCAGCAGTTACCCGGGACAGGGGGCGGTTACTGAAGCTTTCTTT	CASSYPGQGAVTEAFF
.	TRBD1	TRBV11-1	TRBJ1-6	TGTGCCAGCAGCTCCAGGGGGTCCGATTATAATTCACCCCTCCACTTT	CASSSRGSDYNSPLHF
.	TRBD2	TRBV5-4	TRBJ2-3	TGTGCCAGCAGCTTGTTGCGGGAGGACACAGATACGCAGTATTTT	CASSLLREDTDTQYF
.	.	TRBV27	TRBJ2-7	TGTGCCAGCAGTAAGGTAGGGAGCTCCTACGAGCAGTACTTC	CASSKVGSSYEQYF
.	TRBD1	TRBV29-1	TRBJ1-1	TGCAGCGCCCAGGGGGCGCGGACTGAAGCTTTCTTT	CSAQGARTEAFF
.	.	TRBV4-1	TRBJ1-4	TGCGCCAGCAGCCAACTGAATAGCGAAAAACTGTTTTTT	CASSQLNSEKLFF
once	TRBD1	TRBV18	TRBJ1-1	TGTGCCAGCTCTGCACAGGGGGCGCGCGCTGAAGCTTTCTTT	CASSAQGARAEAFF
.	.	TRBV5-1	TRBJ1-3	TGCGCCAGCAGCCGGGGGGACACTGGAAACACCATATATTTT	CASSRGDTGNTIYF
.	.	TRBV2	TRBJ2-1	TGTGCCAAAAAAGGCCGAGGCGGGGAGCAGTTCTTC	CAKKGRGGEQFF
.	TRBD1	TRBV6-1	TRBJ1-1	TGTGCCAGCAGTGGGGGGACAGGGGGAATATACGGCACTGAAGCTTTCTTT	CASSGGTGGIYGTEAFF
.	.	TRBV11-3	TRBJ2-5	TGTGCCAGCAGCTCAAGCACGGTTGCCTACGGAGAGACCCAGTACTTC	CASSSSTVAYGETQYF
once	TRBD1	TRBV7-9	TRBJ1-2	TGTGCCAGCAGCTTAACATCCAGGGGGAGGAGGGCTTACTATGGCTACACCTTC	CASSLTSRGRRAYYGYTF
.	TRBD1	TRBV28	TRBJ2-7	TGTGCCAGCAGTACCTGGACAGGGGGCTACGAGCAGTACTTC	CASSTWTGGYEQYF